This T cell receptor beta chain was recovered during a study of identical twins. Study-level points and caveats: Twins' surplus sharing was weaker for beta out-of-frame sequences. A lower insertion count was a feature of abundant cord blood beta clonotypes, with no such feature in memory repertoires.

Of note for this clonotype: Its antigen is not identified.

The authors used template switching to add a universal primer site and gave cDNA unique molecular identifiers. TCRdb ran MiXCR on the 5' RACE reads and lists one entry per CDR3 protein. The table lists 450,000 or so distinct CDR3 sequences, about 24% of them singletons. V was clipped by 4 bases and J by 2 bases; unmatched bases: 14. The CDR3 totals 18 residues. Germline V lookup: CDR1 SGHDN, CDR2 FVKESK. Separately, the same data were catalogued under a study of T cells expressing NK-cell markers.

The sequencing input was CD4+ T cells sorted from blood. The sequence came from a woman between 18 and 30 years old in good health. V gene TRBV14 combines with J gene TRBJ2-7; TRBD2 aligns across 10 bases. CDR3 protein: CASSPQPTLAGVPYEQYF. CDR3 DNA: TGTGCCAGCAGCCCCCAACCGACTCTAGCGGGAGTCCCCTACGAGCAGTACTTC.